These T cell receptor beta chains were read from a single sample in a study of CD8+CD57+ T cells in acquired aplastic anemia. Using its own MiXCR run on the reads, TCRdb lists one record per CDR3 protein. The sample consists of roughly 500,000 distinct CDR3 sequences, under 40% of them appearing once. Sequencing was done on a sample of sorted CD4+, CD8+, or CD8+CD57+ T cells (not recorded which) from PBMCs. These receptors were obtained from a human donor with aplastic anemia. Both conserved end residues are part of each CDR3. The order of the fields is V gene, J gene, clone size, D gene, CDR3 length, CDR3 DNA, CDR3 protein. The D gene is left open where the match is weak. Clone sizes are given selectively: once, few, many, or a class where the clone is expanded.

TRBV20-1	TRBJ1-3	many	-	15	TGCAGTGCTATGTTCGGCGGGCAGGGCGGAAACACCATATATTTT	CSAMFGGQGGNTIYF
TRBV24-1	TRBJ1-6	-	-	14	TGTGCCACCAGTGATACAGGACCGAATTCACCCCTCCACTTT	CATSDTGPNSPLHF
TRBV25-1	TRBJ1-1	-	TRBD1	15	TGTGCCAGACCTGACGTTGGGACAGGGGGCACTGAAGCTTTCTTT	CARPDVGTGGTEAFF
TRBV7-3	TRBJ2-1	-	-	13	TGTGCCAGCAGCTTATTAACTAACAATGAGCAGTTCTTC	CASSLLTNNEQFF
TRBV7-9	TRBJ2-7	-	-	15	TGCGCCAGCCTCCCCTACATCCCCTCAACCTACGAGCAGCACTTC	CASLPYIPSTYEQHF
TRBV20-1	TRBJ2-7	few	TRBD2	14	TGCAGTGCTAGAATAAGAGGACTAGCGGGGGCGAGGTACTTC	CSARIRGLAGARYF
TRBV9	TRBJ1-5	many	-	13	TGTGCCAGCGGGGGAGGGCCCAATCAGCCCCAGCATTTT	CASGGGPNQPQHF
TRBV7-9	TRBJ1-2	many	-	14	TGTGCCAGCAGCTTAGAGGGGGGCATTAGTGGCTACACCTTC	CASSLEGGISGYTF
TRBV10-3	TRBJ1-3	-	-	15	TGTGCCATCAGGGACGGGACGAGCTCTGGAAACACCATATATTTT	CAIRDGTSSGNTIYF
TRBV14	TRBJ2-1	-	-	13	TGTGCCAGCAGCCAAGAATACGTAAATGAGCAGTTCTTC	CASSQEYVNEQFF
TRBV12-3/TRBV12-4	TRBJ1-4	few	-	13	TGTGCCAGCAGTTTAGGGGCACCTGAAAAACTGTTTTTT	CASSLGAPEKLFF
TRBV24-1	TRBJ2-7	-	TRBD1	14	TGTGCCACCAGTGATCCGCAGACAGGGTACGAGCAGTACTTC	CATSDPQTGYEQYF
TRBV24-1	TRBJ1-5	-	-	14	TGTGCCACCAGTTCTGTAAGGGACGATCAGCCCCAGCATTTT	CATSSVRDDQPQHF
TRBV7-8	TRBJ1-4	-	-	15	TGTGCCAGCAGCAGTCAGACGGTAGGCCTACAAAAACTGTTTTTT	CASSSQTVGLQKLFF
TRBV7-9	TRBJ1-2	many	-	13	TGTGCCAGCAGCGTACGGGACAATAATGGCTACACCTTC	CASSVRDNNGYTF
TRBV6-5	TRBJ1-6	-	TRBD1	15	TGTGCCAGCAGTACCGGACAGGGGGCGAATTCACCCCTCCACTTT	CASSTGQGANSPLHF
TRBV2	TRBJ2-6	-	-	15	TGTGCCAGCAGTGAAACAGGGTCTGGGGCCAACGTCCTGACTTTC	CASSETGSGANVLTF
TRBV7-2	TRBJ2-2	many	-	13	TGTGCCAGTAAACTCGAAATGGTCGGGGAGCTGTTTTTT	CASKLEMVGELFF
TRBV9	TRBJ2-2	few	-	15	TGTGCCAGCAACCCCGGGGGAGCGAACACCGGGGAGCTGTTTTTT	CASNPGGANTGELFF
TRBV29-1	TRBJ2-3	many	TRBD2	14	TGCAGCGTTTATGGGACTAGCGGCACAGATACGCAGTATTTT	CSVYGTSGTDTQYF
TRBV25-1	TRBJ2-3	-	TRBD2	18	TGTGCCAGCAGGCGGGGGGCCGTAGACACGGTGGGGGTAGATACGCAGTATTTT	CASRRGAVDTVGVDTQYF
TRBV5-4	TRBJ2-3	-	-	13	TGCGCCAGCAGCTTCGACGCCACAGATACGCAGTATTTT	CASSFDATDTQYF
TRBV9	TRBJ2-1	few	-	15	TGTGCCAGCAGCGTAGATTCCAGGGGACACAATGAGCAGTTCTTC	CASSVDSRGHNEQFF
TRBV9	TRBJ1-6	many	-	16	TGTGCCAGCAGCGTAGGAATGACAGCGAAAAATTCACCCCTCCACTTT	CASSVGMTAKNSPLHF
TRBV5-1	TRBJ2-1	many	-	13	TGCGCCAGCAGCTTGGAAGGCGGCAATGAGCAGTTCTTC	CASSLEGGNEQFF
TRBV10-2	TRBJ1-6	-	TRBD1	15	TGCGCCCGTCGGACGGGGGACAGGTATATGTCACCCCTCCACTTT	CARRTGDRYMSPLHF
TRBV5-1	TRBJ1-3	few	-	15	TGCGCCAGCAGCATTTCCCAGGGCCTCGGAAACACCATATATTTT	CASSISQGLGNTIYF
TRBV7-3	TRBJ2-1	-	-	15	TGTGCCAGCAGCTTAAGTAGCGCCGGCACGGATGAGCAGTTCTTC	CASSLSSAGTDEQFF
TRBV5-1	TRBJ1-6	many	TRBD1	14	TGCGCCAGCAGCTCGACAGGGGAGAATTCACCCCTCCACTTT	CASSSTGENSPLHF
TRBV11-2	TRBJ1-3	-	-	15	TGTGCCAGCAGCTCCCCCCTGCGCGGGGGAAACACCATATATTTT	CASSSPLRGGNTIYF
TRBV10-1	TRBJ1-1	-	-	12	TGCGCCAAGACCGGACCAACGACTGAAGCTTTCTTT	CAKTGPTTEAFF